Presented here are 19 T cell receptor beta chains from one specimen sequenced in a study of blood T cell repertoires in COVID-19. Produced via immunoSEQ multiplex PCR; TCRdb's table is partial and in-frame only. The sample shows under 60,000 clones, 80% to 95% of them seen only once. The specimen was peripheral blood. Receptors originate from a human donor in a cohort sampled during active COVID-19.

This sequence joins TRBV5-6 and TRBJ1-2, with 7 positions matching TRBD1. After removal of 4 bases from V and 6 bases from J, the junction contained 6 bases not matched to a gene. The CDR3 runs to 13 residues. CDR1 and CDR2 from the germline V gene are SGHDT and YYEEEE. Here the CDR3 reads CASSPTGDNGYTF. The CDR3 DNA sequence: TGTGCCAGCAGCCCCACAGGGGATAATGGCTACACCTTC.

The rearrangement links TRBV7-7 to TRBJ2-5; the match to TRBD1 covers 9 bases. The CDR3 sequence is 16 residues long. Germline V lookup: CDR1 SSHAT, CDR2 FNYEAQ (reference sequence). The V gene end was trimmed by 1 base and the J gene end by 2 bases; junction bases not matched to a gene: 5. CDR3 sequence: CASSLGDRVPQETQYF. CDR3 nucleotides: TGTGCCAGCAGCTTAGGGGACAGGGTTCCTCAAGAGACCCAGTACTTC.

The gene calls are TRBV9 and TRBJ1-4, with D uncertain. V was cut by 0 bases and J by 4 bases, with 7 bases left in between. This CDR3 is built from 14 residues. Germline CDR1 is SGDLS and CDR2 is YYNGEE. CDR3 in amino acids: CASSVGGLNEKLFF. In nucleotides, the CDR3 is TGTGCCAGCAGCGTAGGAGGACTTAATGAAAAACTGTTTTTT.

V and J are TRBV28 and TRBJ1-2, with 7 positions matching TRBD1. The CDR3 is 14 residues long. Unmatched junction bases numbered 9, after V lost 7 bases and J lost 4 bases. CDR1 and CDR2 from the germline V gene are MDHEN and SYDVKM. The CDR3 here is CASTGTVTSYGYTF. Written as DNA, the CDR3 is TGTGCCAGCACCGGGACAGTTACTAGCTATGGCTACACCTTC.

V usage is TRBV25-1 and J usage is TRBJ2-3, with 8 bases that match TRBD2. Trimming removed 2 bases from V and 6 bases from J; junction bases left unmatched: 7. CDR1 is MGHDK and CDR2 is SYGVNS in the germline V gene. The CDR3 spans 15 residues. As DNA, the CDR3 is TGTGCCAGCAGTGAAACGGGAGGGCTGGGGGATACGCAGTATTTT. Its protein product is CASSETGGLGDTQYF.

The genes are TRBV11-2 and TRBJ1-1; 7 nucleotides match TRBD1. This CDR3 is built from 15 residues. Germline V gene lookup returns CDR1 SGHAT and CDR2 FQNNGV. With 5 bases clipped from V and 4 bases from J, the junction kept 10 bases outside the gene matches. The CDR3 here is CASSPRQGFVTEAFF. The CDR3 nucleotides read TGTGCCAGCAGCCCGCGACAGGGATTTGTCACTGAAGCTTTCTTT. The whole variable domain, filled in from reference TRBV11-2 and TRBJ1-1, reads EAGVAQSPRYKIIEKRQSVAFWCNPISGHATLYWYQQILGQGPKLLIQFQNNGVVDDSQLPKDRFSAERLKGVDSTLKIQPAKLEDSAVYLCASSPRQGFVTEAFFGQGTRLTVV.

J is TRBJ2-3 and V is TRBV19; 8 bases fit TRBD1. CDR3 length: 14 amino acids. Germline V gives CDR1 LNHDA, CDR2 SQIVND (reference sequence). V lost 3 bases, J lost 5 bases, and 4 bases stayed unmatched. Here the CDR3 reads CASSIDRGVDTQYF. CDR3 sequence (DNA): TGTGCCAGTAGTATCGACAGGGGAGTAGATACGCAGTATTTT.

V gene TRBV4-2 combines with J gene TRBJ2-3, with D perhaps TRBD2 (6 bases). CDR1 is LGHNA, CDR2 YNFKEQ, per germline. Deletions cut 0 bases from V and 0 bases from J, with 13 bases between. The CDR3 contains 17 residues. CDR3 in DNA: TGTGCCAGCAGCCAAGATGGGGCCGGGACTAGCACAGATACGCAGTATTTT. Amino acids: CASSQDGAGTSTDTQYF.

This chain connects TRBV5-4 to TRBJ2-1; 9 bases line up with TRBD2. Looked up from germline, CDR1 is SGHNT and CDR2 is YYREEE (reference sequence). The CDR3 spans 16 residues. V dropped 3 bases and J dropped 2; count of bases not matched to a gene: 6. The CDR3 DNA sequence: TGTGCCAGCAGCTCGGGACTAGCTGGGGCCTACAATGAGCAGTTCTTC. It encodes CASSSGLAGAYNEQFF.

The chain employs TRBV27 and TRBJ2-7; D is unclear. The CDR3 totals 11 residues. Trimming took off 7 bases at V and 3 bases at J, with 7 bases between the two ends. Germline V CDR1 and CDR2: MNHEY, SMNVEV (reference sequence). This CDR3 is CASKFGYEQYF. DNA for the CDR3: TGTGCCAGCAAGTTCGGCTACGAGCAGTACTTC.

The CDR3 here is CASSSPGVSNYGYTF. CDR3 sequence (DNA): TGCGCCAGCAGCTCACCAGGGGTGAGTAACTATGGCTACACCTTC. This rearrangement joins TRBV4-1 to TRBJ1-2; D is possibly TRBD1 (6 bases). This CDR3 contains 15 residues. The germline V gene has CDR1 MGHRA and CDR2 YSYEKL. Trimming removed 5 bases at V and 1 base at J, with 14 bases between.

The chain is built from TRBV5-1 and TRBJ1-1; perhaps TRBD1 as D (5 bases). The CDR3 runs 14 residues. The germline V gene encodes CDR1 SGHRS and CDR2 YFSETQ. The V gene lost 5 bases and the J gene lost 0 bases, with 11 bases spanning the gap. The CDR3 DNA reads TGCGCCAGCAGGGAAACAGGAGTGAACACTGAAGCTTTCTTT. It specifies CASRETGVNTEAFF.

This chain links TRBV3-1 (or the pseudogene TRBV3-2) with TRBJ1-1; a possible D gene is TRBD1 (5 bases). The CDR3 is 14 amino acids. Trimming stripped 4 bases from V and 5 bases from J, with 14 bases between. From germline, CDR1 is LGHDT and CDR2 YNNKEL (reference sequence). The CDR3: CASSPPTKGTEAFF. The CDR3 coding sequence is TGTGCCAGCAGCCCCCCCACTAAGGGGACTGAAGCTTTCTTT.

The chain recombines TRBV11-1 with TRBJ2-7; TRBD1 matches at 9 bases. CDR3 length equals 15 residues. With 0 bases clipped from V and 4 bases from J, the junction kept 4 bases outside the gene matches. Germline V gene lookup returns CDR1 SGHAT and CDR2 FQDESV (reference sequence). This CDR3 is CASSLARTGVYEQYF. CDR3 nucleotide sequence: TGTGCCAGCAGCTTAGCACGGACAGGGGTATACGAGCAGTACTTC.

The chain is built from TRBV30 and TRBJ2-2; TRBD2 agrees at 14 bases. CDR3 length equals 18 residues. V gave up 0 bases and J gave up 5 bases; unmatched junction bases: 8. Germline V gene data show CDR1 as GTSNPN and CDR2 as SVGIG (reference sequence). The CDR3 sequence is CAWSVPGTSGRLTGELFF. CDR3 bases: TGTGCCTGGAGTGTACCTGGGACTAGCGGGAGATTAACCGGGGAGCTGTTTTTT.

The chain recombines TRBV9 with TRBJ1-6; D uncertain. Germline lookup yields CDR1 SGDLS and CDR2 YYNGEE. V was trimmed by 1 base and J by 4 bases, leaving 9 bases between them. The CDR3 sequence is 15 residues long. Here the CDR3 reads CASSVREGYNSPLHF. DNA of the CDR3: TGTGCCAGCAGCGTACGGGAAGGGTATAATTCACCCCTCCACTTT. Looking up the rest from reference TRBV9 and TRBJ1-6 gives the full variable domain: DSGVTQTPKHLITATGQRVTLRCSPRSGDLSVYWYQQSLDQGLQFLIQYYNGEERAKGNILERFSAQQFPDLHSELNLSSLELGDSALYFCASSVREGYNSPLHFGNGTRLTVT.

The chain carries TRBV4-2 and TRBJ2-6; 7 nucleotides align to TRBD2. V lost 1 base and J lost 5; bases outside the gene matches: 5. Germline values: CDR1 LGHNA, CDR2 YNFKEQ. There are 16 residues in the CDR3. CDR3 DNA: TGTGCCAGCAGCCAAGTCGGGAGGCAGAGGGCCAACGTCCTGACTTTC. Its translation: CASSQVGRQRANVLTF.

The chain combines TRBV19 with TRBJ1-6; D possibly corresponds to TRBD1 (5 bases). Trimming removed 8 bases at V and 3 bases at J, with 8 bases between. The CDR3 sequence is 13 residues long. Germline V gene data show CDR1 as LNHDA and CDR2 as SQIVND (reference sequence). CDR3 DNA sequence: TGTGCCAGTGCTGACAGCTATAATTCACCCCTCCACTTT. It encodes CASADSYNSPLHF.

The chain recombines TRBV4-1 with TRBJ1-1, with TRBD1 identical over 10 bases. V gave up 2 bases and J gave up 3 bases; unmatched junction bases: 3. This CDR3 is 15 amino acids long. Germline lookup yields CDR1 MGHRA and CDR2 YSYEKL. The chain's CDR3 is CASSQRDRGDTEAFF. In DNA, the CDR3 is TGCGCCAGCAGCCAAAGGGACAGGGGCGACACTGAAGCTTTCTTT.